A selection of T cell receptor beta chains follows, all from one sample in a study of blood T cell repertoires in COVID-19. Produced via immunoSEQ multiplex PCR; TCRdb's table is partial and in-frame only. This table has approximately 220,000 clones, approximately 84% appearing once. The sample taken for sequencing was peripheral blood. The origin of the receptors is a man aged 45 to 65 with acute or convalescent COVID-19. CDR3s include the opening cysteine and the closing phenylalanine or tryptophan. A D gene is named only where the DNA matches it firmly.

>TRBJ2-3|NA|15|TRBV6-5
TGTGCCAGCACTCTGCGGAGGGACCACCGCGATACGCAGTATTTT
CASTLRRDHRDTQYF
>TRBJ1-4|TRBD1|14|TRBV7-2
TGTGCCAGCAGCCTTGACAGGGTGGGGGAAAAACTGTTTTTT
CASSLDRVGEKLFF
>TRBJ1-4|TRBD1|15|TRBV19
TGTGCCAGTAGACCTACAGGGGAGGCTAATGAAAAACTGTTTTTT
CASRPTGEANEKLFF
>TRBJ1-1|NA|14|TRBV7-2
TGTGCCAGCAGCTTAAGCGACAGGAGAGTTGAAGCTTTCTTT
CASSLSDRRVEAFF
>TRBJ1-1|NA|14|TRBV18
TGTGCCAGCTCACCGGACAGATTGAACACTGAAGCTTTCTTT
CASSPDRLNTEAFF
>TRBJ2-7|TRBD2|14|TRBV7-2
TGTGCCAGCAGCTTACAGCGGGGGGGCTACGAGCAGTACTTC
CASSLQRGGYEQYF
>TRBJ1-1|NA|13|TRBV2
TGTGCCAGCTTGAGCGGGGGCGTGACTGAAGCTTTCTTT
CASLSGGVTEAFF
>TRBJ2-4|NA|16|TRBV5-1
TGCGCCAGCAGCTTGACGGAGAACAGGGCCAAAAACATTCAGTACTTC
CASSLTENRAKNIQYF
>TRBJ1-1|NA|20|TRBV11-2
TGTGCCAGCAGCTTAGATCTTACCCCCGGACAGAGTGAGGGGAGCACTGAAGCTTTCTTT
CASSLDLTPGQSEGSTEAFF
>TRBJ1-1|TRBD1|14|TRBV6-1
TGTGCCAGCAGTTCCACAGGGGGGGAGGCTGAAGCTTTCTTT
CASSSTGGEAEAFF
>TRBJ1-3|NA|15|TRBV15
TGTGCCACCAGGGCGGAGATACTCTCTGGAAACACCATATATTTT
CATRAEILSGNTIYF
>TRBJ1-4|TRBD1|16|TRBV14
TGTGCCAGCAGCCAGCTGGGGACAGGGATTAATGAAAAACTGTTTTTT
CASSQLGTGINEKLFF
>TRBJ1-4|NA|15|TRBV3-1/TRBV3-2
TGTGCCAGCACCCAAATGGCGGGCGGGTCTGAAAAACTGTTTTTT
CASTQMAGGSEKLFF
>TRBJ2-7|NA|12|TRBV2
TGTGCCAGCAGTGCGGTCGCCTACGAGCAGTACTTC
CASSAVAYEQYF
>TRBJ1-1|NA|16|TRBV7-2
TGTGCCAGCAGCTTATGGGGAGGAGGCATGAACACTGAAGCTTTCTTT
CASSLWGGGMNTEAFF
>TRBJ1-2|NA|15|TRBV4-1
TGCGCCAGCAGCCAAGAAGGACTTACAAACTATGGCTACACCTTC
CASSQEGLTNYGYTF
>TRBJ2-7|NA|15|TRBV9
TGTGCCAGCAGCGTAGCTCTGCAGGGGCTAGGCGAGCAGTACTTC
CASSVALQGLGEQYF
>TRBJ1-5|TRBD1|14|TRBV19
TGTGCCAGTAGTAGACAGGGGGAAAATCAGCCCCAGCATTTT
CASSRQGENQPQHF
>TRBJ1-2|NA|14|TRBV24-1
TGTGCCACCAGTGATTTGCTGTTCCCCTATGGCTACACCTTC
CATSDLLFPYGYTF
>TRBJ1-2|TRBD1|16|TRBV6-6
TGTGCCAGCAGTTACACTGGGACAGGAGGGCTCTATGGCTACACCTTC
CASSYTGTGGLYGYTF